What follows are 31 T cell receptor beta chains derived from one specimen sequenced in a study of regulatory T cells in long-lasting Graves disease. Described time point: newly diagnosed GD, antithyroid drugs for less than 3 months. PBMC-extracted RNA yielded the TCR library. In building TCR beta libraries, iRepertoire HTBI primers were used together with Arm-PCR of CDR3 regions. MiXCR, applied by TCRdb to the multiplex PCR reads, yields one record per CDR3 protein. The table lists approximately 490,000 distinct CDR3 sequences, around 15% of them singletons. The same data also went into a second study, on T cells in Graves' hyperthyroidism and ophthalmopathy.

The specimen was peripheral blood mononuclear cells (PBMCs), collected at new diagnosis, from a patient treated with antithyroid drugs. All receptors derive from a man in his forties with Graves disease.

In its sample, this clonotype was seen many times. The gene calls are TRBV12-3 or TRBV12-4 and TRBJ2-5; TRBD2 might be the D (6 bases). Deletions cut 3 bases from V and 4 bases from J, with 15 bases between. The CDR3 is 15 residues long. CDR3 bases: TGTGCCAGCAGTTTGTGGAGGGAGGTTGTAGAGACCCAGTACTTC. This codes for CASSLWREVVETQYF.

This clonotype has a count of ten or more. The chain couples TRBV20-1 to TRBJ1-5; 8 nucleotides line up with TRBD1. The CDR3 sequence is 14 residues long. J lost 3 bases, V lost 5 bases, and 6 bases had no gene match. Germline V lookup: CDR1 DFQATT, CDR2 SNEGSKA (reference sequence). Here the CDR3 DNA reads TGCAGTGCTGGTGGACAGGGAGCCAATCAGCCCCAGCATTTT. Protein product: CSAGGQGANQPQHF.

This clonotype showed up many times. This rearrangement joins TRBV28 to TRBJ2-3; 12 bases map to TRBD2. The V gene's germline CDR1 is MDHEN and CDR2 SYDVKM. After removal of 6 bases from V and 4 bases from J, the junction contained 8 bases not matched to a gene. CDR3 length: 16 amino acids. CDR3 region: CASSNRLAGVADTQYF. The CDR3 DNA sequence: TGTGCCAGCAGCAACCGACTAGCGGGAGTGGCAGATACGCAGTATTTT. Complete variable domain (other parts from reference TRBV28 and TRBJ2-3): DVKVTQSSRYLVKRTGEKVFLECVQDMDHENMFWYRQDPGLGLRLIYFSYDVKMKEKGDIPEGYSVSREKKERFSLILESASTNQTSMYLCASSNRLAGVADTQYFGPGTRLTVL.

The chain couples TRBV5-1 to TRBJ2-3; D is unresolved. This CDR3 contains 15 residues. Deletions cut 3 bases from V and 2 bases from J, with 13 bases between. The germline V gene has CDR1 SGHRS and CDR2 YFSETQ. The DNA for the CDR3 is TGCGCCAGCAGCTCAGCCCGTGGAGACACAGATACGCAGTATTTT. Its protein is CASSSARGDTDTQYF.

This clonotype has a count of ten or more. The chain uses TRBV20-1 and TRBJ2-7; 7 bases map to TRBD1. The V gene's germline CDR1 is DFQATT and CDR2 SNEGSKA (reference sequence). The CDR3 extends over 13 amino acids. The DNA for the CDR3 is TGCAGCATCAGACGGGACAGAGCCTACGAGCAGTACTTC. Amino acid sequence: CSIRRDRAYEQYF.

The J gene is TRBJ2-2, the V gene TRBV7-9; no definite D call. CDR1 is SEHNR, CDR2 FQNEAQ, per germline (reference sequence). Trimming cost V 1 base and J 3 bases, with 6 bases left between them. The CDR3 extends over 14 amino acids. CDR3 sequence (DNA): TGTGCCAGCAGCTTAGAAGGGCACACCGGGGAGCTGTTTTTT. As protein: CASSLEGHTGELFF.

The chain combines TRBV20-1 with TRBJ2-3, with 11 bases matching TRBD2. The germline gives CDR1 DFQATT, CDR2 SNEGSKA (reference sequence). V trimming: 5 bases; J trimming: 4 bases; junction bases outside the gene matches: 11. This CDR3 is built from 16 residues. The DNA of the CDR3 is TGCAGTGCTGTCCCACTGATAGCGGGAGGGCCAGATACGCAGTATTTT. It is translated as CSAVPLIAGGPDTQYF.

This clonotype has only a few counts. The CDR3 nucleotides are TGCAGCGTCCTAACAGGGGGAACTGAAGCTTTCTTT. Translation: CSVLTGGTEAFF. The chain joins TRBV29-1 to TRBJ1-1; TRBD1 aligns across 8 bases. This CDR3 is 12 amino acids long. The germline gives CDR1 SQVTM, CDR2 ANQGSEA. V shed 6 bases, J shed 5 bases, and the junction held 5 bases outside the gene matches.

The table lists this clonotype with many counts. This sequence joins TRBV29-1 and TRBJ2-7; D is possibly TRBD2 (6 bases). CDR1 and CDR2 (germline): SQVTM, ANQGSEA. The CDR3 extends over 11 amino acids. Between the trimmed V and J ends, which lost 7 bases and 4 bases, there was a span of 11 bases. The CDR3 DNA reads TGCAGCGGGGAGGACGGATACGAGCAGTACTTC. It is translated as CSGEDGYEQYF.

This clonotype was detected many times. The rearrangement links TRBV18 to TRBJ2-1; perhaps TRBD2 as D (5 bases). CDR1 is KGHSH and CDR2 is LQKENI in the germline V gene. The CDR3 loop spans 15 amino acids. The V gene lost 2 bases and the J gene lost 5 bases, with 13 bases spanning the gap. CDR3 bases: TGTGCCAGCTCACCAAGCGGACGGGCAGACAATGAGCAGTTCTTC. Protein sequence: CASSPSGRADNEQFF. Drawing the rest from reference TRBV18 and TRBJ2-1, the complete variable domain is NAGVMQNPRHLVRRRGQEARLRCSPMKGHSHVYWYRQLPEEGLKFMVYLQKENIIDESGMPKERFSAEFPKEGPSILRIQQVVRGDSAAYFCASSPSGRADNEQFFGPGTRLTVL.

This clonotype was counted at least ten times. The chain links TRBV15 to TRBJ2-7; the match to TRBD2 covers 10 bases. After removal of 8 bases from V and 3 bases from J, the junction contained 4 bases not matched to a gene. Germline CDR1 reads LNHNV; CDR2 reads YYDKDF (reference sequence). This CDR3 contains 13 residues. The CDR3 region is CATGASGSYEQYF. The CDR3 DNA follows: TGTGCCACCGGGGCTAGCGGGAGCTACGAGCAGTACTTC.

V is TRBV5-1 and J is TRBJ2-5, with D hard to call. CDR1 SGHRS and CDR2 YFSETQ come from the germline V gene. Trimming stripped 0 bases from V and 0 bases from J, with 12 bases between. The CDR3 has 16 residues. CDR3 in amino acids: CASSLEVNPYQETQYF. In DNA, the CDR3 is TGCGCCAGCAGCTTGGAGGTCAACCCGTACCAAGAGACCCAGTACTTC.

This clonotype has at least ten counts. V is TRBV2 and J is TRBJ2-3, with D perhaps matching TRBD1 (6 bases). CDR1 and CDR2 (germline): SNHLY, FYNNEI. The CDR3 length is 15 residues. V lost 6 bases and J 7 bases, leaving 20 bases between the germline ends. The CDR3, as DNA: TGTGCCAGCAGCGAGAGCCGGGACAAAGGCCATACGCAGTATTTT. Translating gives CASSESRDKGHTQYF.

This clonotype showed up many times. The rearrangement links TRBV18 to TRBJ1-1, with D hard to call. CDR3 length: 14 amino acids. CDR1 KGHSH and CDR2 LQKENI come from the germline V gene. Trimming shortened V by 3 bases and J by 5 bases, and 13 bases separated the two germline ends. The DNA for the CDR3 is TGTGCCAGCTCACCGGGCCGGGGTGATACTGAAGCTTTCTTT. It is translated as CASSPGRGDTEAFF.

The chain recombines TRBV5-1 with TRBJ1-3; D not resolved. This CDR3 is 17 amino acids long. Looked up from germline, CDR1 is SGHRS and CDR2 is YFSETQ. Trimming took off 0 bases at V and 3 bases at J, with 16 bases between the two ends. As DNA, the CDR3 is TGCGCCAGCAGCTTGGTGCCGAGGCCGGCGATTGGAAACACCATATATTTT. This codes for CASSLVPRPAIGNTIYF.

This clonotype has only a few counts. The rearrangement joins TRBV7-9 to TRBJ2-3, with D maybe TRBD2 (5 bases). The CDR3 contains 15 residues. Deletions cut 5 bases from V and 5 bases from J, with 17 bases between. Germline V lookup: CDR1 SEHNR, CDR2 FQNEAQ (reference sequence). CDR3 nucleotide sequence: TGTGCCAGCAGCGACCGGGGTGGCGCTGGAGATACGCAGTATTTT. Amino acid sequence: CASSDRGGAGDTQYF.

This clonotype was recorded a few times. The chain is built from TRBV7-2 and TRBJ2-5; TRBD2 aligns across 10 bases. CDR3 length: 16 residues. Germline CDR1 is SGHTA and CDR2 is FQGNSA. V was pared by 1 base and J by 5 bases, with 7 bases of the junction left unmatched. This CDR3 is CASSLGLAGKGETQYF. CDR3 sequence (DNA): TGTGCCAGCAGCTTAGGACTAGCGGGCAAAGGGGAGACCCAGTACTTC.

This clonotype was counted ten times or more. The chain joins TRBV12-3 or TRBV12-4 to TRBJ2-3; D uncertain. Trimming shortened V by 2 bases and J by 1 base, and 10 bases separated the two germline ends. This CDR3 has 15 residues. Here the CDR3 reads CASSLRQPGTDTQYF. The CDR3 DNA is TGTGCCAGCAGTTTACGGCAGCCTGGCACAGATACGCAGTATTTT.

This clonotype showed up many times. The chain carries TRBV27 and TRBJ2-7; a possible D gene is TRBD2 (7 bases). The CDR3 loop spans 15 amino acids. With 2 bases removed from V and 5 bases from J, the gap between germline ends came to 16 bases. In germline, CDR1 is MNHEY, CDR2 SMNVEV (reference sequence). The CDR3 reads CASSLSRGRENEQYF. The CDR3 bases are TGTGCCAGCAGTTTAAGTCGGGGGCGGGAGAACGAGCAGTACTTC.

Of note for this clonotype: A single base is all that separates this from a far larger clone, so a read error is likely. Here the CDR3 reads CASSKGQRDLPDEQYF. The CDR3 DNA reads as TGTGCCAGCAGCAAGGGTCAGCGGGACCTACCGGACGAGCAGTACTTC. The chain links TRBV28 to TRBJ2-3; 7 nucleotides align to TRBD2. The DNA end is more similar to TRBJ2-7, so the J call may be wrong. The CDR3 runs 16 residues. Per the germline V gene, CDR1 is MDHEN and CDR2 is SYDVKM.

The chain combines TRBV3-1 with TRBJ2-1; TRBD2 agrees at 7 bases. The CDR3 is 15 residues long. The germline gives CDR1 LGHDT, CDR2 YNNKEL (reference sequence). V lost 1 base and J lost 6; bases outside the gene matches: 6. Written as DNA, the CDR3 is TGTGCCAGCAGCCAAGCGCGACTAGCCTCCAATGAGCAGTTCTTC. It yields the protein CASSQARLASNEQFF.

The CDR3 is CASSKRGGRVNTEAFF. In nucleotides, the CDR3 is TGTGCCAGTAGTAAGAGGGGCGGGCGCGTGAACACTGAAGCTTTCTTT. The chain is built from TRBV19 and TRBJ1-1; weak D call: TRBD1 (5 bases). V gave up 4 bases and J gave up 0 bases, with 15 bases separating them. Per the germline V gene, CDR1 is LNHDA and CDR2 is SQIVND (reference sequence). This CDR3 has 16 amino acids.

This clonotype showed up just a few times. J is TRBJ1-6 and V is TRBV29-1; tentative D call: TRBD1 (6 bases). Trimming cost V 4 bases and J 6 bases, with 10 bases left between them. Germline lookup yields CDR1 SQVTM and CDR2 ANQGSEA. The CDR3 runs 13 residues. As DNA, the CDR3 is TGCAGCGTTGGTACAGGGAGTAATTCACCCCTCCACTTT. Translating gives CSVGTGSNSPLHF.

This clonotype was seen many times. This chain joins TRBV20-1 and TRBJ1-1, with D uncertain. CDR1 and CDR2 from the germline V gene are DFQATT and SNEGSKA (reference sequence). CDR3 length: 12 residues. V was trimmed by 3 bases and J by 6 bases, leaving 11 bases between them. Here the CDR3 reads CSASSRRSEAFF. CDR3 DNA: TGCAGTGCTAGTAGCCGGAGGTCTGAAGCTTTCTTT.

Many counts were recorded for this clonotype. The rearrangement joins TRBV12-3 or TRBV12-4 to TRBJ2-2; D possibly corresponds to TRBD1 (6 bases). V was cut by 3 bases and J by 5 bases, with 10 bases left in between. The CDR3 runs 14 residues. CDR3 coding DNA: TGTGCCAGCAGTTTTCGCACAGGGACCGGGGAGCTGTTTTTT. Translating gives CASSFRTGTGELFF.

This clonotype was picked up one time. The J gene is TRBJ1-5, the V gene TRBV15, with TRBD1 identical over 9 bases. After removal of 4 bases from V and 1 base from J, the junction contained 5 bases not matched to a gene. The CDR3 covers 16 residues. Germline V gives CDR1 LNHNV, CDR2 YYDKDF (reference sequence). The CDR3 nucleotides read TGTGCCACCAGCAAAGCTGGACAGGGGAGCAATCAGCCCCAGCATTTT. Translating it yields CATSKAGQGSNQPQHF.

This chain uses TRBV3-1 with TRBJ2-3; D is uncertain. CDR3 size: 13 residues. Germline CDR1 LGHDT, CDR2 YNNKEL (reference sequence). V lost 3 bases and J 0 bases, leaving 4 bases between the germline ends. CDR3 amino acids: CASSQSSTDTQYF. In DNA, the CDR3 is TGTGCCAGCAGCCAGAGTAGCACAGATACGCAGTATTTT.

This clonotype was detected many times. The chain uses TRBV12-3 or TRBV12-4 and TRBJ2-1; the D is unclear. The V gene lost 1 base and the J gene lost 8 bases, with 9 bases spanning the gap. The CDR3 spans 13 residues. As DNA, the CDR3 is TGTGCCAGCAGTTTAGGGTTGGTCGATGAGCAGTTCTTC. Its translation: CASSLGLVDEQFF.

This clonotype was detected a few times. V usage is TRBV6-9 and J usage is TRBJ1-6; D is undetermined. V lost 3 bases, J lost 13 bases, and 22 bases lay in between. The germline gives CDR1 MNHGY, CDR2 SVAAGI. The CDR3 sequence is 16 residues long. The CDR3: CASSYSPKRTMDPLHF. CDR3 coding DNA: TGTGCCAGCAGTTACTCCCCCAAAAGAACCATGGATCCCCTCCACTTT.

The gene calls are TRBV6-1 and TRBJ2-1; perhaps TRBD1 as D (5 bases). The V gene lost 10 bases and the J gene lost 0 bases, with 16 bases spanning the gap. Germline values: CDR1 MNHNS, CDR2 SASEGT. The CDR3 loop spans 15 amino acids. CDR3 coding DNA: TGTGCCACCGCCTTAGGGGTAGGCTCCTACAATGAGCAGTTCTTC. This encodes CATALGVGSYNEQFF.

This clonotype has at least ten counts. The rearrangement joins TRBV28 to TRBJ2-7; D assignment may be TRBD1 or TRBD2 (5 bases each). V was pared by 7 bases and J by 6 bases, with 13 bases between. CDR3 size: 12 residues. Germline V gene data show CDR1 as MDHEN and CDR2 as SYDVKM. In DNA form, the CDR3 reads TGTGCCAGCACCACTTGGGGACGCGAGCAGTACTTC. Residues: CASTTWGREQYF.